These 12 T cell receptor beta chains were all obtained from the same sample, sequenced in a study of CD8 T cells in Susac syndrome. About 0.45 to 1 ug RNA was reverse transcribed with random hexamers. Each CDR3 protein gets one entry after TCRdb re-called the immunoSEQ multiplex PCR reads with MiXCR. The sample lists around 300,000 distinct CDR3 sequences; about 90% were seen once. The material sequenced was CD4+ T cells from PBMCs. All receptors come from a human donor with multiple sclerosis.

The V gene is TRBV19, the J gene TRBJ2-7, with TRBD1 matching over 8 bases. This CDR3 comprises 15 residues. Germline-derived CDR1 and CDR2 are LNHDA and SQIVND (reference sequence). Losses at the gene ends were 7 bases for V and 0 bases for J; bases not matched to a gene: 8. CDR3 in DNA: TGTGCCAGTACCCGCGGACAGGGAAGCTCCTACGAGCAGTACTTC. Translating it yields CASTRGQGSSYEQYF.

This chain connects TRBV6-5 to TRBJ1-2; the D is unclear. CDR1 and CDR2 (germline): MNHEY, SVGAGI. The CDR3 consists of 13 residues. The germline V and J ends were trimmed by 2 bases and 12 bases, with 16 bases remaining between them. CDR3: CASSYRRGILHTF. The CDR3 DNA reads TGTGCCAGCAGTTACCGTCGGGGAATTCTGCACACCTTC.

V usage is TRBV2 and J usage is TRBJ1-6, with TRBD1 matching 7 bases. Losses at the gene ends were 6 bases for V and 5 bases for J; bases not matched to a gene: 7. Looked up from germline, CDR1 is SNHLY and CDR2 is FYNNEI. CDR3 length equals 15 residues. CDR3 in DNA: TGTGCCAGCAGAAGGAGGGGGACAGATAATTCACCCCTCCACTTT. This translates into CASRRRGTDNSPLHF. The variable domain in full, with the rest retrieved from reference TRBV2 and TRBJ1-6, is EPEVTQTPSHQVTQMGQEVILRCVPISNHLYFYWYRQILGQKVEFLVSFYNNEISEKSEIFDDQFSVERPDGSNFTLKIRSTKLEDSAMYFCASRRRGTDNSPLHFGNGTRLTVT.

This clonotype was found a few times. The junction does not match germline at one end; this may be a read error. This chain links TRBV4-3 with TRBJ2-2; 7 nucleotides align to TRBD2. The CDR3 contains 16 residues. CDR1 and CDR2 from the germline V gene are LGHNA and YSLEER. The CDR3 region has the DNA TGCGCCAGCAGCCAAGGACTAGCAGCGAACACCGGGGAGCTTTTTTTT. Encoded protein: CASSQGLAANTGELFF.

The V call is TRBV12-3 or TRBV12-4, the J call TRBJ1-1, with D possibly being TRBD1 (5 bases). The CDR3 runs to 13 residues. With 6 bases removed from V and 5 bases from J, the gap between germline ends came to 13 bases. CDR3 nucleotide sequence: TGTGCCAGCAGCCTATGGGGGTCAACTGAAGCTTTCTTT. Protein: CASSLWGSTEAFF.

This clonotype has only one observation. The chain is built from TRBV4-2 and TRBJ2-3; 8 nucleotides line up with TRBD2. The CDR3 runs 17 residues. Unmatched junction bases numbered 6, after V lost 1 base and J lost 0 bases. Germline CDR1 LGHNA, CDR2 YNFKEQ. In nucleotides, the CDR3 is TGTGCCAGCAGCCAAGTATCCGCTAGCGGGAGCACAGATACGCAGTATTTT. Protein: CASSQVSASGSTDTQYF.

This sequence joins TRBV9 and TRBJ2-7; 7 bases match TRBD2. CDR3 length: 14 residues. The germline V gene encodes CDR1 SGDLS and CDR2 YYNGEE. The V segment lost 3 bases and the J segment 0 bases; nucleotides outside the gene matches: 3. The CDR3 sequence is CASSAVAGSYEQYF. Here the CDR3 DNA reads TGTGCCAGCAGCGCAGTAGCGGGCTCCTACGAGCAGTACTTC.

The J gene is TRBJ2-3, the V gene TRBV4-1; 11 nucleotides agree with TRBD2. Germline values: CDR1 MGHRA, CDR2 YSYEKL. The CDR3 runs to 16 residues. V shed 2 bases and J 6 bases; nucleotides not matched to a gene: 7. The CDR3 nucleotides are TGCGCCAGCAGCCAACCCAGTAGCGGGAGGGGGGATACGCAGTATTTT. It codes for CASSQPSSGRGDTQYF.

The genes are TRBV9 and TRBJ1-2; 12 bases match TRBD1. CDR3 length equals 16 residues. Germline assignment: CDR1 SGDLS and CDR2 YYNGEE. V dropped 4 bases and J dropped 8; count of bases not matched to a gene: 12. CDR3 sequence (DNA): TGTGCCAGCAGCCTAGACCCGGGACAGGGGGCGATCGGCTACACCTTC. This encodes CASSLDPGQGAIGYTF.

This clonotype has only one observation. This chain connects TRBV12-3 or TRBV12-4 to TRBJ2-1; unclear D gene. Trimming took 0 bases from V and 9 from J, leaving 6 bases between them. The CDR3 is 12 residues long. The CDR3 region has the DNA TGTGCCAGCAGTTTAGCAGTGCCTGAGCAGTTCTTC. It specifies CASSLAVPEQFF.

The chain has TRBV7-3 and TRBJ2-3, with 9 bases aligning to TRBD2. V was clipped by 5 bases and J by 2 bases; unmatched bases: 8. CDR1 and CDR2 (germline): SGHTA, FQGTGA. This CDR3 spans 16 amino acids. CDR3 DNA: TGTGCCAGCAGCGCGGGACTAGCCGTAAACACAGATACGCAGTATTTT. Translation: CASSAGLAVNTDTQYF.

J is TRBJ2-6 and V is TRBV7-2; D is undetermined. Germline CDR1 and CDR2: SGHTA and FQGNSA. Trimming took off 5 bases at V and 1 base at J, with 9 bases between the two ends. CDR3 length equals 15 residues. CDR3 sequence (DNA): TGTGCCAGCAGCACCCGTCCGTCTGGGGCCAACGTCCTGACTTTC. Translation: CASSTRPSGANVLTF.